This T cell receptor beta chain was profiled in a study of molecular identifiers for immune sequencing clone quantification. Whole-study results and caveats: Clonotypes topping 20 RNA copies carried over 97% of effector molecules but under 1% of naive ones.

Libraries for naive CD8 T cells, which were made from approximately 20,000 to 980,000 sorted cells, drew on 10%, 30% or 50% of the RNA. Based on a CD8+CD4-CCR7+CD45RA+ profile, naive CD8 T cells were sorted. This clonotype was counted many times. As yet, its antigen is unknown. The CDR3 length is 15 residues. V trimming: 5 bases; J trimming: 2 bases; junction bases outside the gene matches: 7. Per germline, CDR1 LNHDA and CDR2 SQIVND (reference sequence). TCRdb used MiXCR to reprocess the PCR reads, holding one entry per CDR3 protein. This sample yields 97,000 or so distinct CDR3 sequences, of which 20% to 25% are seen a single time; around 1% belongs to the top ten.

The sample was naive CD8+ T cells from blood, with Jurkat cell RNA spiked in. Subset reported: FACS-sorted CD8+CD4-CCR7+CD45RA+ naive T cells. This receptor was identified in a human donor in good health. Some libraries in this study had Jurkat cell RNA spiked in. The rearrangement joins TRBV19 to TRBJ2-7, with 9 bases aligning to TRBD2. CDR3 sequence reads: CASSSGSGGTYEQYF. The CDR3 region has the DNA TGTGCCAGTAGTTCGGGTAGCGGGGGTACCTACGAGCAGTACTTC.